A selection of T cell receptor beta chains follows, all from one sample in a study of control samples from healthy donors and cancer patients. Using immunoSEQ multiplex PCR, the repertoire was profiled, and TCRdb retains in-frame clones only, with some absent. Of about 150,000 clones in the sample, about nine tenths were seen once. Specimen: blood. These TCRs come from a man younger than 45 in good health. The CDR3 runs from the conserved cysteine through the conserved F or W. A D gene is named only where the DNA matches it firmly. The listing skips clone size in some rows; elsewhere it reads once, few, many or a size class.

V	D	J	size	CDR3	DNA
TRBV5-8	-	TRBJ2-7	-	CASSLGARYYEQYF	TGTGCCAGCAGCTTGGGGGCCAGATACTACGAGCAGTACTTC
TRBV6-2/TRBV6-3	TRBD2	TRBJ2-2	-	CASSLLAGHTGELFF	TGTGCCAGCAGTTTGTTAGCGGGCCACACCGGGGAGCTGTTTTTT
TRBV20-1	-	TRBJ1-5	-	CSASPGGNQPQHF	TGCAGTGCTAGTCCGGGGGGCAATCAGCCCCAGCATTTT
TRBV24-1	-	TRBJ2-3	-	CATSVATDTQYF	TGTGCCACCAGTGTTGCCACAGATACGCAGTATTTT
TRBV27	-	TRBJ2-3	-	CASRNMGLTTISTDTQYF	TGTGCCAGCAGGAACATGGGCCTCACAACCATAAGCACAGATACGCAGTATTTT
TRBV30	-	TRBJ1-5	-	CAWSLTDNQPQHF	TGTGCCTGGAGTTTAACCGATAATCAGCCCCAGCATTTT
TRBV2	TRBD2	TRBJ2-5	once	CASSEAGTQNPGLAEDYQETQYF	TGTGCCAGCAGTGAAGCGGGTACCCAAAATCCCGGACTAGCGGAAGACTACCAAGAGACCCAGTACTTC
TRBV7-8	-	TRBJ2-2	once	CASSFPSGELFF	TGTGCCAGCAGCTTCCCTTCCGGGGAGCTGTTTTTT
TRBV24-1	-	TRBJ1-1	-	CATSNQGIEAFF	TGTGCCACCAGCAATCAGGGGATAGAAGCTTTCTTT
TRBV11-3	TRBD2	TRBJ2-7	-	CASSLSPSGSYEQYF	TGTGCCAGCAGCTTGTCGCCTAGCGGGTCCTACGAGCAGTACTTC
TRBV2	-	TRBJ2-7	-	CASSQETETYEQYF	TGTGCCAGCAGCCAAGAAACAGAAACCTACGAGCAGTACTTC
TRBV4-2	TRBD2	TRBJ2-2	-	CASEGLAGAIPGELFF	TGTGCCAGCGAGGGACTAGCGGGGGCAATACCCGGGGAGCTGTTTTTT
TRBV19	-	TRBJ2-2	once	CASTSDSGTGELFF	TGTGCCAGTACCTCAGACAGTGGGACCGGGGAGCTGTTTTTT
TRBV27	-	TRBJ1-1	-	CASSPNLGGTEAFF	TGTGCCAGCAGTCCGAACCTAGGGGGCACTGAAGCTTTCTTT
TRBV7-8	-	TRBJ2-2	-	CASSLGQQNTGELFF	TGTGCCAGCAGCTTAGGGCAGCAAAACACCGGGGAGCTGTTTTTT
TRBV24-1	-	TRBJ2-6	-	CATSDKIAGANVLTF	TGTGCCACCAGTGATAAGATAGCTGGGGCCAACGTCCTGACTTTC
TRBV4-1	TRBD1	TRBJ2-7	-	CASSHLPTGGPYEQYF	TGCGCCAGCAGCCACCTCCCGACAGGGGGTCCCTACGAGCAGTACTTC
TRBV3-1/TRBV3-2	TRBD2	TRBJ2-1	-	CASSLQTSGRKFF	TGTGCCAGCAGCCTCCAGACTAGCGGGAGGAAGTTCTTC
TRBV12-3/TRBV12-4	-	TRBJ2-7	-	CASSFGASSEQYF	TGTGCCAGCAGTTTTGGGGCATCCTCCGAGCAGTACTTC
TRBV14	TRBD2	TRBJ2-7	few	CASSQLGLAEYHEQYF	TGTGCCAGCAGCCAGCTGGGCCTAGCGGAATACCACGAGCAGTACTTC
TRBV5-6	-	TRBJ1-2	-	CASSLRTVSYGYTF	TGTGCCAGCAGCCTACGGACGGTCTCCTATGGCTACACCTTC
TRBV3-1/TRBV3-2	-	TRBJ2-1	-	CASSYLQDPGNEQFF	TGTGCCAGCAGCTACCTCCAGGATCCTGGGAATGAGCAGTTCTTC
TRBV7-9	TRBD1	TRBJ2-1	-	CASSYIRDSYNEQFF	TGTGCCAGCAGCTACATCCGGGACAGTTACAATGAGCAGTTCTTC
TRBV19	-	TRBJ1-5	-	CASSPRGLSNQPQHF	TGTGCCAGTAGTCCCCGGGGTCTGAGCAATCAGCCCCAGCATTTT
TRBV25-1	-	TRBJ2-5	-	CASIGVRETQYF	TGTGCCAGCATAGGGGTCAGGGAGACCCAGTACTTC
TRBV9	-	TRBJ1-3	-	CASSVGAASSGNTIYF	TGTGCCAGCAGCGTAGGGGCGGCTAGCTCTGGAAACACCATATATTTT
TRBV5-1	-	TRBJ2-3	once	CASRVDGAAGQPADTQYF	TGCGCCAGCAGAGTGGATGGGGCTGCGGGACAGCCAGCGGATACGCAGTATTTT
TRBV14	-	TRBJ1-6	once	CASSQDPASYNSPLHF	TGTGCCAGCAGCCAAGATCCGGCTTCCTATAATTCACCCCTCCACTTT
TRBV29-1	TRBD2	TRBJ2-3	-	CSVPSGTSGGPDVGTDTQYF	TGCAGCGTTCCCAGTGGGACTAGCGGGGGGCCGGATGTCGGCACAGATACGCAGTATTTT
TRBV10-3	-	TRBJ2-5	-	CAISEPGQKETQYF	TGTGCCATCAGTGAGCCGGGACAAAAAGAGACCCAGTACTTC
TRBV6-5	-	TRBJ2-7	-	CASSYSLSATYEQYF	TGTGCCAGCAGTTACTCGCTGAGCGCCACCTACGAGCAGTACTTC
TRBV27	-	TRBJ2-5	few	CASRGVRGTETQYF	TGTGCCAGCAGAGGGGTGAGGGGGACAGAGACCCAGTACTTC
TRBV27	-	TRBJ1-5	few	CASSLNQLQPQHF	TGTGCCAGCAGTTTAAACCAACTGCAGCCCCAGCATTTT
TRBV7-9	TRBD1	TRBJ1-5	-	CASSLGRGRNQPQHF	TGTGCCAGCAGCTTGGGCAGGGGGAGGAATCAGCCCCAGCATTTT
TRBV11-3	-	TRBJ2-3	-	CASTLARSDTQYF	TGTGCCAGCACCCTAGCAAGGTCAGATACGCAGTATTTT
TRBV6-5	-	TRBJ1-2	-	CASTTLGANGYTF	TGTGCCAGCACCACCTTGGGGGCGAATGGCTACACCTTC
TRBV9	TRBD2	TRBJ2-1	-	CASSVALAGVHEQFF	TGTGCCAGCAGCGTAGCTTTAGCGGGAGTTCATGAGCAGTTCTTC
TRBV6-4	-	TRBJ2-3	once	CASSDSGGTDTQYF	TGTGCCAGCAGTGACTCAGGGGGCACAGATACGCAGTATTTT
TRBV7-9	-	TRBJ2-2	-	CASRLREGTGELFF	TGTGCCAGCAGACTTCGTGAGGGCACCGGGGAGCTGTTTTTT
TRBV24-1	-	TRBJ2-2	-	CATSDNGAANTGELFF	TGTGCCACCAGTGATAATGGCGCCGCGAACACCGGGGAGCTGTTTTTT
TRBV6-6	TRBD2	TRBJ2-5	-	CASSPGGLAGETQYF	TGTGCCAGCAGCCCCGGGGGACTAGCCGGCGAGACCCAGTACTTC
TRBV9	-	TRBJ1-2	-	CASSPSNYGYTF	TGTGCCAGCAGCCCCTCTAACTATGGCTACACCTTC
TRBV2	-	TRBJ1-5	-	CASSEWRTSNQPQHF	TGTGCCAGCAGTGAATGGCGGACTAGCAATCAGCCCCAGCATTTT
TRBV25-1	TRBD1	TRBJ1-1	-	CASSDLGDRGFTEAFF	TGTGCCAGCAGTGACTTAGGAGACAGGGGTTTCACTGAAGCTTTCTTT
TRBV18	-	TRBJ2-3	-	CASSPRLTTDTQYF	TGTGCCAGCTCACCACGCCTCACCACAGATACGCAGTATTTT
TRBV24-1	-	TRBJ2-7	-	CATSDAYEQYF	TGTGCCACCAGTGATGCTTACGAGCAGTACTTC
TRBV4-3	-	TRBJ1-3	-	CASSPDSVGNTIYF	TGCGCCAGCAGCCCCGACAGCGTCGGAAACACCATATATTTT
TRBV24-1	-	TRBJ2-5	-	CATSDIRTEEETQYF	TGTGCCACCAGTGATATCAGGACAGAAGAAGAGACCCAGTACTTC
TRBV25-1	-	TRBJ2-3	-	CASSGPGSTDTQYF	TGTGCCAGCAGTGGACCAGGGAGCACAGATACGCAGTATTTT
TRBV7-2	TRBD1	TRBJ1-4	few	CASSLVKTGPTTFEKLFF	TGTGCCAGCAGCTTGGTCAAGACAGGGCCTACAACGTTTGAAAAACTGTTTTTT
TRBV24-1	-	TRBJ1-5	-	CATSEGRVNQPQHF	TGTGCCACCAGTGAAGGCAGGGTCAATCAGCCCCAGCATTTT